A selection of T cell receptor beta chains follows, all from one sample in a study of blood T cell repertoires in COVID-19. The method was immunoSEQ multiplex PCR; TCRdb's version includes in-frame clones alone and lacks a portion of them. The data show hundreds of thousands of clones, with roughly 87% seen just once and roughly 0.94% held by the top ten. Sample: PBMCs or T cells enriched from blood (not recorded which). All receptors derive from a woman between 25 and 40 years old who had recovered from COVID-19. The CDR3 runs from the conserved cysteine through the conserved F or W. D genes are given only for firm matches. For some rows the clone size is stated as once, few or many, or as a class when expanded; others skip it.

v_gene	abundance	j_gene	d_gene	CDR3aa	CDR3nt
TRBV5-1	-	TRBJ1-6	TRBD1	CASSLRQGSNSPLHF	TGCGCCAGCAGCTTACGACAGGGAAGTAACTCACCCCTCCACTTT
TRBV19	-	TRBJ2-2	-	CASSIGGGMGTGELFF	TGTGCCAGTAGTATAGGTGGGGGGATGGGCACCGGGGAGCTGTTTTTT
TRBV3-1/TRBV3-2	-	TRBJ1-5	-	CASSPTKNSNQPQHF	TGTGCCAGCAGCCCTACTAAAAATAGCAATCAGCCCCAGCATTTT
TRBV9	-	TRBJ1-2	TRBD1	CASSVTGTGTYGYTF	TGTGCCAGCAGCGTCACCGGGACAGGGACCTATGGCTACACCTTC
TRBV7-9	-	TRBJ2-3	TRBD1	CASTDRGSTDTQYF	TGTGCCAGCACGGACAGGGGATCCACAGATACGCAGTATTTT
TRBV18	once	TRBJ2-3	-	CASSPLAGRSTDTQYF	TGTGCCAGCTCACCATTGGCGGGGCGTAGCACAGATACGCAGTATTTT
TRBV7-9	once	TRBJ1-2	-	CASSSTVTWGYTF	TGTGCCAGCAGCTCGACAGTGACGTGGGGCTACACCTTC
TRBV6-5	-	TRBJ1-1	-	CASSPPTGQNTEAFF	TGTGCCAGCAGTCCCCCGACAGGTCAAAACACTGAAGCTTTCTTT
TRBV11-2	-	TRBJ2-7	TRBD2	CASSSETGLAGGLQYF	TGTGCCAGCAGCTCCGAAACGGGACTAGCGGGAGGTCTGCAGTACTTC
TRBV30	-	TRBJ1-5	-	CAWSVRGLDDQPQHF	TGTGCCTGGAGTGTCCGGGGGTTAGACGATCAGCCCCAGCATTTT
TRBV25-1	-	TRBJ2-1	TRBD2	CASSAPSGPYNEQFF	TGTGCCAGCAGTGCGCCTAGCGGACCCTACAATGAGCAGTTCTTC